These 8 T cell receptor beta chains came from one sample sequenced in a study of PD-L1 blockade in urothelial cancer. The time point is: pretreatment peripheral blood. TCRdb's table, derived via immunoSEQ multiplex PCR, lists solely in-frame clones and lacks some. Of tens of thousands of clones in the sample, 65% to 85% were seen once. Sequences were derived from PBMCs, sampled around atezolizumab (anti-PD-L1) treatment. The receptors derive from a man aged 55 to 70 with urothelial cancer.

On this clone itself: Additional DNA sequences in this sample encode the identical CDR3. J is TRBJ1-5 and V is TRBV5-8; a possible D gene is TRBD1 (6 bases). Germline-derived CDR1 and CDR2 are SGHTS and YDEGEE. With 0 bases removed from V and 3 bases from J, the gap between germline ends came to 10 bases. The CDR3 runs 15 residues. CDR3 sequence (DNA): TGTGCCAGCAGCTTGGGACAGGTCTCCAATCAGCCCCAGCATTTT. It yields the protein CASSLGQVSNQPQHF.

The V call is TRBV7-9, the J call TRBJ2-2; 8 bases are shared with TRBD1. The junction had 2 bases not matched to a gene; V was cut back by 1 base and J by 7 bases. The germline V gene has CDR1 SEHNR and CDR2 FQNEAQ (reference sequence). This CDR3 is 14 amino acids long. The DNA of the CDR3 is TGTGCCAGCAGCTTAGGACAGGGGATCGGGGAGCTGTTTTTT. This sequence encodes CASSLGQGIGELFF.

The V and J genes are TRBV6-1 and TRBJ1-4; D unclear. V dropped 3 bases and J dropped 0 bases, with 11 bases sitting between them. This CDR3 contains 16 residues. Germline V gene lookup returns CDR1 MNHNS and CDR2 SASEGT. CDR3 sequence (DNA): TGTGCCAGCAGTGAGAGGAGTGGAGCAACTAATGAAAAACTGTTTTTT. The encoded protein is CASSERSGATNEKLFF.

This chain links TRBV5-8 with TRBJ1-1, with D unclear. The V and J ends lost 4 bases and 7 bases respectively, with 20 bases between them. This CDR3 is 15 amino acids long. Per the germline V gene, CDR1 is SGHTS and CDR2 is YDEGEE. DNA for the CDR3: TGTGCCAGCAGCCTAGATGGTACGGAGGAGGGTGAAGCTTTCTTT. It translates to CASSLDGTEEGEAFF.

The V gene is TRBV5-5, the J gene TRBJ2-7; D possibly corresponds to TRBD1 (6 bases). V gave up 0 bases and J gave up 4 bases, with 14 bases separating them. CDR1 is SGHKS and CDR2 is YYEKEE in the germline V gene (reference sequence). The CDR3 loop spans 15 amino acids. The CDR3 loop reads CASSLAQGRQYEQYF. DNA for the CDR3: TGTGCCAGCAGCTTGGCCCAGGGGCGCCAGTACGAGCAGTACTTC.

V gene TRBV6-6 combines with J gene TRBJ2-7, with D possibly being TRBD2 (6 bases). The V end was cut by 5 bases, the J end by 0 bases, with 14 bases between. The CDR3 is made up of 15 amino acids. Germline loops: CDR1 MNHNY, CDR2 SVGAGI (reference sequence). The chain's CDR3 is CASSGVGGSSYEQYF. CDR3 nucleotides: TGTGCCAGCAGTGGCGTGGGGGGAAGCTCCTACGAGCAGTACTTC.

This clone was recorded many times. The CDR3 spells CASSTGRSSYNEQFF. In DNA form, the CDR3 reads TGTGCCAGCTCAACAGGGCGGAGCTCCTACAATGAGCAGTTCTTC. The chain employs TRBV6-8 and TRBJ2-1; D might be TRBD1 (6 bases). Deletions cut 8 bases from V and 0 bases from J, with 14 bases between. Germline values: CDR1 MNHGY, CDR2 SAAAGT. The CDR3 extends over 15 amino acids.

V and J are TRBV27 and TRBJ2-7; 9 bases line up with TRBD1. The germline gives CDR1 MNHEY, CDR2 SMNVEV (reference sequence). The V gene end was trimmed by 0 bases and the J gene end by 2 bases; junction bases not matched to a gene: 8. The CDR3 is 17 residues long. The CDR3 coding sequence is TGTGCCAGCAGTTTATCCTTCGGGACAGGGAGACCCTACGAGCAGTACTTC. It encodes CASSLSFGTGRPYEQYF.